The 29 T cell receptor beta chains below were found in one sample sequenced in a study of shared clonotypes between healthy human individuals. Profiling relied on immunoSEQ multiplex PCR, and the TCRdb table lists in-frame clones only, not all of them. In the table there are about 2 million clones, approximately 94% of which are singletons. Naive CD8 cells comprised CD45RO-negative, CCR7-positively selected cells, excluding terminally differentiated effector memory CD45RA+ cells. The sequencing input was naive CD8+ T cells sorted from blood. These receptor sequences come from a man aged 18 to 29 in good health.

This rearrangement joins TRBV28 to TRBJ2-7; a weak D match, TRBD1 (7 bases). The CDR3 totals 15 residues. The germline V and J ends were trimmed by 7 bases and 5 bases, with 21 bases remaining between them. From germline, CDR1 is MDHEN and CDR2 SYDVKM. The CDR3 region is CASNPIGQEGNEQYF. Written as DNA, the CDR3 is TGTGCCAGCAACCCAATAGGACAGGAGGGAAACGAGCAGTACTTC. The entire variable domain, with the rest obtained from reference TRBV28 and TRBJ2-7, is as follows: DVKVTQSSRYLVKRTGEKVFLECVQDMDHENMFWYRQDPGLGLRLIYFSYDVKMKEKGDIPEGYSVSREKKERFSLILESASTNQTSMYLCASNPIGQEGNEQYFGPGTRLTVT.

The DNA of the CDR3 is TGTGCCAGCAATATCCTGGACCAGGGGTATTCACCCCTCCACTTT. This codes for CASNILDQGYSPLHF. The V gene is TRBV2, the J gene TRBJ1-6; the D gene is possibly TRBD1 (6 bases). The CDR3 contains 15 residues. The germline V and J ends were trimmed by 7 bases and 8 bases, with 18 bases remaining between them. The germline CDR1 and CDR2 sequences are SNHLY and FYNNEI. The entire variable domain, with the rest obtained from reference TRBV2 and TRBJ1-6, is as follows: EPEVTQTPSHQVTQMGQEVILRCVPISNHLYFYWYRQILGQKVEFLVSFYNNEISEKSEIFDDQFSVERPDGSNFTLKIRSTKLEDSAMYFCASNILDQGYSPLHFGNGTRLTVT.

This clone is a singleton in its sample. This chain joins TRBV28 and TRBJ1-5, with TRBD1 as a possible D gene (6 bases). The CDR3 loop spans 15 amino acids. Looked up from germline, CDR1 is MDHEN and CDR2 is SYDVKM. The ends were cut back, 5 bases at V and 3 bases at J, with 14 bases in the middle. The chain's CDR3 is CASSRRGGHNQPQHF. For the CDR3, the DNA is TGTGCCAGCAGTCGGCGGGGGGGCCACAATCAGCCCCAGCATTTT.

V is TRBV4-3 and J is TRBJ2-7; D remains unclear. CDR1 LGHNA and CDR2 YSLEER come from the germline V gene. This CDR3 contains 15 residues. V lost 1 base, J lost 4 bases, and 14 bases lay in between. Written as DNA, the CDR3 is TGCGCCAGCAGCCAAGGTCGGCTATCCGAATACGAGCAGTACTTC. Translation: CASSQGRLSEYEQYF.

This clone has just one count. V usage is TRBV15 and J usage is TRBJ2-4, with TRBD1 matching 7 bases. The CDR3 length is 16 residues. The trim removed 4 bases at V and 6 bases at J, leaving 12 bases unmatched. Germline V gene data show CDR1 as LNHNV and CDR2 as YYDKDF (reference sequence). CDR3 DNA sequence: TGTGCCACCAGCACTACCGCCGGGACAGATGGAAACATTCAGTACTTC. Amino acids: CATSTTAGTDGNIQYF.

The V and J genes are TRBV4-1 and TRBJ2-7, with a tentative D call TRBD1 (5 bases). The CDR3 spans 16 residues. Per germline, CDR1 MGHRA and CDR2 YSYEKL. V was trimmed by 2 bases and J by 1 base, leaving 15 bases between them. The CDR3: CASSQTTGFLSYEQYF. The CDR3 DNA reads TGCGCCAGCAGCCAAACAACAGGTTTTCTGTCCTACGAGCAGTACTTC.

This clone has more than one count but fewer than ten. Other nucleotide sequences in the sample specify the same CDR3. The rearrangement uses TRBV29-1 and TRBJ2-7; 12 bases are a match to TRBD2. The CDR3 consists of 13 residues. Germline V gene sequence: CDR1 SQVTM, CDR2 ANQGSEA. Trimming at V came to 5 bases and at J to 2 bases, leaving 1 base not matched to a gene. CDR3 bases: TGCAGCGTTAGACTAGCGGGAGCCTACGAGCAGTACTTC. The encoded protein is CSVRLAGAYEQYF.

This clone has more than one count but fewer than ten. This rearrangement joins TRBV5-6 to TRBJ1-6; TRBD1 agrees at 7 bases. The CDR3 has 16 amino acids. CDR1 is SGHDT and CDR2 is YYEEEE in the germline V gene. With 1 base clipped from V and 5 bases from J, the junction kept 6 bases outside the gene matches. The CDR3 region has the DNA TGTGCCAGCAGCTTGAGGGGGCGAGGAAATAATTCACCCCTCCACTTT. Its translation is CASSLRGRGNNSPLHF.

The chain couples TRBV25-1 to TRBJ1-4; tentatively, D is TRBD1 (5 bases). The CDR3 is 16 residues long. The V gene lost 3 bases and the J gene lost 8 bases, with 19 bases spanning the gap. The V gene's germline CDR1 is MGHDK and CDR2 SYGVNS. CDR3 DNA sequence: TGTGCCAGCAGTGACCCCGACACGCCATGGGGGGAAAAACTGTTTTTT. This encodes CASSDPDTPWGEKLFF. Combining the CDR3 with reference TRBV25-1 and TRBJ1-4 gives the whole variable domain EADIYQTPRYLVIGTGKKITLECSQTMGHDKMYWYQQDPGMELHLIHYSYGVNSTEKGDLSSESTVSRIRTEHFPLTLESARPSHTSQYLCASSDPDTPWGEKLFFGSGTQLSVL.

The V call is TRBV7-9, the J call TRBJ1-4; D uncertain. CDR3 length: 14 residues. Germline V gene lookup returns CDR1 SEHNR and CDR2 FQNEAQ (reference sequence). Trimming removed 1 base at V and 4 bases at J, with 7 bases between. The CDR3 sequence: CASSLGTDNEKLFF. DNA of the CDR3: TGTGCCAGCAGCTTAGGGACTGATAATGAAAAACTGTTTTTT. Based on the CDR3 plus reference TRBV7-9 and TRBJ1-4, the full variable domain is DTGVSQNPRHKITKRGQNVTFRCDPISEHNRLYWYRQTLGQGPEFLTYFQNEAQLEKSRLLSDRFSAERPKGSFSTLEIQRTEQGDSAMYLCASSLGTDNEKLFFGSGTQLSVL.

The chain joins TRBV7-9 to TRBJ1-1, with TRBD1 matching over 9 bases. CDR3 length: 17 residues. Germline V gene data show CDR1 as SEHNR and CDR2 as FQNEAQ (reference sequence). V lost 5 bases, J lost 6 bases, and 16 bases stayed unmatched. This CDR3 is CASSPWDRVTHRAEAFF. The CDR3, as DNA: TGTGCCAGCAGCCCGTGGGACAGGGTTACCCATCGGGCTGAAGCTTTCTTT.

Comment on this clone: Other nucleotide sequences in the sample specify the same CDR3. J is TRBJ2-7 and V is TRBV7-9; 10 nucleotides agree with TRBD1. Germline CDR1 is SEHNR and CDR2 is FQNEAQ (reference sequence). V gave up 4 bases and J gave up 2 bases; unmatched junction bases: 5. The CDR3 is 15 amino acids. CDR3 residues: CASSSSGQGAYEQYF. The CDR3 coding sequence is TGTGCCAGCAGCTCTTCAGGACAGGGGGCCTACGAGCAGTACTTC. The full variable domain, completed using reference TRBV7-9 and TRBJ2-7, is DTGVSQNPRHKITKRGQNVTFRCDPISEHNRLYWYRQTLGQGPEFLTYFQNEAQLEKSRLLSDRFSAERPKGSFSTLEIQRTEQGDSAMYLCASSSSGQGAYEQYFGPGTRLTVT.

This sequence joins TRBV29-1 and TRBJ2-5; 7 bases map to TRBD1. Near its end, the DNA agrees better with TRBJ2-7, so the J call may be wrong. This CDR3 spans 15 amino acids. The germline V gene encodes CDR1 SQVTM and CDR2 ANQGSEA. Here the CDR3 reads CSVEVGDRVTYEQYF. CDR3 DNA sequence: TGCAGCGTTGAAGTTGGTGACAGGGTGACCTACGAGCAGTACTTC.

CDR3 sequence: CASMGAEASSYEQYF. The DNA for the CDR3 is TGTGCCAGCATGGGAGCTGAGGCGAGCTCCTACGAGCAGTACTTC. The chain has TRBV2 and TRBJ2-7; D is possibly TRBD2 (5 bases). With 7 bases removed from V and 0 bases from J, the gap between germline ends came to 16 bases. CDR1 and CDR2 (germline): SNHLY, FYNNEI. CDR3 size: 15 residues.

A word on this clone: Other nucleotide sequences from this sample produce the same CDR3. The rearrangement links TRBV7-9 to TRBJ2-7; weak D call: TRBD1 (5 bases). This CDR3 region has 11 residues. V lost 1 base and J lost 7, with 5 bases in between. The germline gives CDR1 SEHNR, CDR2 FQNEAQ (reference sequence). CDR3 sequence (DNA): TGTGCCAGCAGCTTAGGGACAGAGCAGTACTTC. Amino acids: CASSLGTEQYF.

The V and J genes are TRBV13 and TRBJ1-4; 8 bases align to TRBD1. Germline lookup yields CDR1 PRHDT and CDR2 FYEKMQ (reference sequence). The CDR3 has 15 residues. J lost 3 bases, V lost 4 bases, and 4 bases had no gene match. The CDR3: CASSSDRGANEKLFF. The CDR3 DNA reads TGTGCCAGCAGCTCAGACAGGGGAGCTAATGAAAAACTGTTTTTT.

The CDR3 here is CASSQARTGPNTEAFF. In DNA form, the CDR3 reads TGCGCCAGCAGCCAAGCGAGGACAGGGCCGAACACTGAAGCTTTCTTT. The rearrangement uses TRBV4-1 and TRBJ1-1; 8 nucleotides match TRBD1. CDR1 MGHRA and CDR2 YSYEKL come from the germline V gene. The length of the CDR3 is 16 residues. V trimming: 1 base; J trimming: 1 base; junction bases outside the gene matches: 5.

V gene TRBV4-3 combines with J gene TRBJ1-1, with 7 positions matching TRBD1. CDR1 and CDR2 (germline): LGHNA, YSLEER. CDR3 length: 15 residues. V was pared by 0 bases and J by 6 bases, with 7 bases of the junction left unmatched. The CDR3 loop reads CASSQDTGEGSEAFF. The CDR3 DNA sequence: TGCGCCAGCAGCCAAGATACAGGGGAAGGGTCTGAAGCTTTCTTT.

This clone has more than one count but fewer than ten. Other DNA sequences within the sample encode an identical CDR3. The chain employs TRBV30 and TRBJ1-1; D is undetermined. Germline-derived CDR1 and CDR2 are GTSNPN and SVGIG (reference sequence). The CDR3 contains 12 residues. V gave up 0 bases and J gave up 8 bases, with 10 bases separating them. CDR3 sequence: CAWSVQGPEAFF. The CDR3 DNA sequence: TGTGCCTGGAGTGTACAAGGACCCGAAGCTTTCTTT. The full variable domain, its missing parts supplied by reference TRBV30 and TRBJ1-1, is SQTIHQWPATLVQPVGSPLSLECTVEGTSNPNLYWYRQAAGRGLQLLFYSVGIGQISSEVPQNLSASRPQDRQFILSSKKLLLSDSGFYLCAWSVQGPEAFFGQGTRLTVV.

Concerning this clone: At the DNA level, this CDR3 is encoded by other sequences in the same sample as well. This sequence joins TRBV7-9 and TRBJ1-1; D uncertain. Germline V CDR1 and CDR2: SEHNR, FQNEAQ (reference sequence). Trimming shortened V by 7 bases and J by 4 bases, and 19 bases separated the two germline ends. The CDR3 totals 15 residues. The CDR3 coding sequence is TGTGCCAGCACTGAAAACAAAGGATGGGGCACTGAAGCTTTCTTT. Its protein is CASTENKGWGTEAFF. Combining the CDR3 with reference TRBV7-9 and TRBJ1-1 gives the whole variable domain DTGVSQNPRHKITKRGQNVTFRCDPISEHNRLYWYRQTLGQGPEFLTYFQNEAQLEKSRLLSDRFSAERPKGSFSTLEIQRTEQGDSAMYLCASTENKGWGTEAFFGQGTRLTVV.

The rearrangement uses TRBV30 and TRBJ2-5, with D perhaps matching TRBD1 or TRBD2 (5 bases each). The CDR3 loop spans 14 amino acids. The V end lost 8 bases, the J end lost 4 bases, and 20 bases lay between the germline ends. Germline CDR1 and CDR2: GTSNPN and SVGIG (reference sequence). The CDR3 is CALDLLTGRETQYF. As DNA, the CDR3 is TGTGCCCTGGACCTTCTGACGGGGCGAGAGACCCAGTACTTC.

The rearrangement links TRBV18 to TRBJ1-1; D is possibly TRBD1 (5 bases). Deletions cut 5 bases from V and 6 bases from J, with 19 bases between. The germline V gene encodes CDR1 KGHSH and CDR2 LQKENI. The CDR3 has 15 residues. Here the CDR3 reads CASSSTLGPGPEAFF. As DNA, the CDR3 is TGTGCCAGCTCATCTACCCTCGGGCCAGGGCCTGAAGCTTTCTTT.

V and J are TRBV6-1 and TRBJ2-5; D is unclear. V was pared by 8 bases and J by 1 base, with 14 bases between. The germline V gene encodes CDR1 MNHNS and CDR2 SASEGT. The CDR3 loop spans 14 amino acids. The CDR3: CASPPPDGQETQYF. The CDR3 coding sequence is TGTGCCAGCCCCCCCCCGGACGGCCAAGAGACCCAGTACTTC.

V gene TRBV7-3 combines with J gene TRBJ2-2; D perhaps matches TRBD1 (6 bases). Germline V gene data show CDR1 as SGHTA and CDR2 as FQGTGA. Trimming pared 1 base from V and 2 bases from J, leaving 14 bases between. The CDR3 spans 17 residues. Here the CDR3 reads CASSLKRKQGNTGELFF. The CDR3 DNA reads TGTGCCAGCAGCTTAAAAAGAAAACAGGGCAACACCGGGGAGCTGTTTTTT.

The CDR3 region is CASSLDVTGDGKAFF. The DNA for the CDR3 is TGTGCCAGCAGCTTAGATGTAACAGGGGATGGTAAGGCTTTCTTT. The rearrangement links TRBV11-2 to TRBJ1-1, with TRBD1 matching over 7 bases. V gave up 0 bases and J gave up 11 bases; unmatched junction bases: 12. The CDR3 has 15 amino acids. Germline CDR1 SGHAT, CDR2 FQNNGV.

The V call is TRBV6-1, the J call TRBJ1-6; tentative D call: TRBD1 (6 bases). The germline gives CDR1 MNHNS, CDR2 SASEGT. The CDR3 totals 13 residues. Trimming cost V 7 bases and J 5 bases, with 9 bases left between them. The CDR3 DNA reads as TGTGCCAGCACGCAGGGGCATAATTCACCCCTCCACTTT. Translated, it gives CASTQGHNSPLHF.

Comments on this clone: Distinct nucleotide sequences in the sample also encode this CDR3. V gene TRBV5-1 combines with J gene TRBJ2-5; D remains ambiguous. This CDR3 comprises 13 residues. Germline CDR1 and CDR2: SGHRS and YFSETQ. V dropped 5 bases and J dropped 1 base, with 9 bases sitting between them. The CDR3 here is CASSWTVQETQYF. The CDR3 nucleotides are TGCGCCAGCAGTTGGACGGTCCAAGAGACCCAGTACTTC.

The chain is built from TRBV29-1 and TRBJ1-2; possibly TRBD1 for D (6 bases). This CDR3 contains 12 residues. CDR1 and CDR2 (germline): SQVTM, ANQGSEA. Trimming stripped 5 bases from V and 5 bases from J, with 12 bases between. In nucleotides, the CDR3 is TGCAGCGTTTTAGGGGGACTTTATGGCTACACCTTC. This gives the protein CSVLGGLYGYTF.

This clone was picked up a small number of times. V and J are TRBV10-3 and TRBJ1-1; D possibly corresponds to TRBD1 (6 bases). Germline lookup yields CDR1 ENHRY and CDR2 SYGVKD. The CDR3 is 15 residues long. The V end lost 4 bases, the J end lost 2 bases, and 14 bases lay between the germline ends. DNA of the CDR3: TGTGCCATCAGTGCGGAAACAGGGAGCAACACTGAAGCTTTCTTT. Translation gives CAISAETGSNTEAFF.